These 20 T cell receptor beta chains were sequenced from one sample in a study of T cells expressing NK-cell markers. TCRdb re-called the 5' RACE reads; one entry per CDR3 protein, DNA not given. The specimen's table records about half a million distinct CDR3 sequences. Sequencing used blood T cells: a sorted CD56 or NKG2C T cell subset, CD4+ or CD8+ T cells, or bulk PBMC T cells (not recorded which). These receptors were obtained from a woman between 45 and 60 years old in good health.

The rearrangement links TRBV3-1 to TRBJ2-2. Germline CDR1 reads LGHDT; CDR2 reads YNNKEL (reference sequence). The CDR3 is 13 amino acids. The CDR3 here is CASSQGATGELFF.

The CDR3 reads CASSLNDRALYGYTF. V usage is TRBV7-9 and J usage is TRBJ1-2. The CDR3 extends over 15 amino acids. CDR1 is SEHNR and CDR2 is FQNEAQ in the germline V gene (reference sequence).

The chain combines TRBV20-1 with TRBJ2-2. The germline gives CDR1 DFQATT, CDR2 SNEGSKA (reference sequence). The CDR3 is 16 amino acids. This CDR3 is CSARDPKTSNTGELFF.

The chain joins TRBV11-2 to TRBJ2-1; the D call from TCRdb, TRBD2, cannot be confirmed without DNA. This CDR3 is built from 17 residues. Germline V gene lookup returns CDR1 SGHAT and CDR2 FQNNGV. The CDR3 reads CASRLARGPAGLYEQFF.

This chain uses TRBV5-1 with TRBJ2-1; no DNA is available, so the TRBD1 call from TCRdb remains unchecked. The germline V gene has CDR1 SGHRS and CDR2 YFSETQ. This CDR3 contains 15 residues. The CDR3 region is CASSFWTGGANEQFF.

This chain uses TRBV27 with TRBJ1-5; TCRdb proposes TRBD1, but this gene call is untestable without DNA. Germline loops: CDR1 MNHEY, CDR2 SMNVEV (reference sequence). This CDR3 is built from 17 residues. This CDR3 reads CASSFGGAQPLNQPQHF.

J is TRBJ2-5 and V is TRBV28; TCRdb's D gene call, TRBD1, goes unchecked for lack of DNA. CDR1 and CDR2 from the germline V gene are MDHEN and SYDVKM. The CDR3 consists of 13 residues. The CDR3 loop reads CASSRDREGTQYF.

The gene calls are TRBV20-1 and TRBJ2-7; as DNA is missing, the TRBD1 call by TCRdb cannot be tested. The germline V gene encodes CDR1 DFQATT and CDR2 SNEGSKA (reference sequence). The CDR3 spans 14 residues. The CDR3 reads CSAFPRGVYYEQYF.

The CDR3 reads CASSTRRETPLRSNQPQHF. V gene TRBV6-5 combines with J gene TRBJ1-5; TCRdb designates TRBD1, a call that cannot be tested without DNA. The V gene's germline CDR1 is MNHEY and CDR2 SVGAGI. The CDR3 loop spans 19 amino acids.

This chain links TRBV3-1 with TRBJ1-1; TCRdb's D call, TRBD1, is unchecked because there is no DNA. Germline-derived CDR1 and CDR2 are LGHDT and YNNKEL (reference sequence). The CDR3 has 13 amino acids. This CDR3 is CASSRTGPTEAFF.

The V call is TRBV10-3, the J call TRBJ2-5; TCRdb returns TRBD2, unconfirmable since there is no DNA. This CDR3 region has 12 residues. CDR1 is ENHRY and CDR2 is SYGVKD in the germline V gene. CDR3: CAISERQETQYF.

The CDR3 reads CASSLARGNTEAFF. V gene TRBV5-1 combines with J gene TRBJ1-1. CDR1 and CDR2 (germline): SGHRS, YFSETQ. The CDR3 loop spans 14 amino acids.

This sequence joins TRBV20-1 and TRBJ2-7; TCRdb outputs TRBD1, but without DNA this stays unchecked. The CDR3 length is 15 residues. The V gene's germline CDR1 is DFQATT and CDR2 SNEGSKA (reference sequence). CDR3 sequence reads: CSARIGTGVVHEQYF.

V gene TRBV4-2 combines with J gene TRBJ1-2; the D call of TRBD1 rests on TCRdb alone, since no DNA is present to check it. Germline V gene data show CDR1 as LGHNA and CDR2 as YNFKEQ. The CDR3 is 13 amino acids. The chain's CDR3 is CASSLAVRDSYTF.

The chain joins TRBV14 to TRBJ2-2. CDR1 is SGHDN and CDR2 is FVKESK in the germline V gene. The CDR3 has 14 residues. This CDR3 reads CASSQVRLPGELFF.

The rearrangement links TRBV25-1 to TRBJ2-1; TCRdb's D call of TRBD2 is untestable without DNA. This CDR3 comprises 16 residues. The germline CDR1 and CDR2 sequences are MGHDK and SYGVNS. The CDR3 loop reads CASSEPGLAVYNEQFF. Using reference TRBV25-1 and TRBJ2-1 for the parts outside the CDR3, the full variable domain is EADIYQTPRYLVIGTGKKITLECSQTMGHDKMYWYQQDPGMELHLIHYSYGVNSTEKGDLSSESTVSRIRTEHFPLTLESARPSHTSQYLCASSEPGLAVYNEQFFGPGTRLTVL.

The V and J genes are TRBV5-1 and TRBJ2-7; TCRdb selects TRBD1, and the lack of DNA leaves this call unchecked. Germline values: CDR1 SGHRS, CDR2 YFSETQ. The CDR3 covers 15 residues. The CDR3 sequence: CASKQWTGPSYEQYF.

The chain joins TRBV7-9 to TRBJ2-1; lacking DNA, the TRBD2 call made by TCRdb goes unchecked. CDR3 size: 15 residues. CDR1 is SEHNR and CDR2 is FQNEAQ in the germline V gene (reference sequence). The CDR3: CASSRTSGINNEQFF. The full variable domain, rest sourced from reference TRBV7-9 and TRBJ2-1, is DTGVSQNPRHKITKRGQNVTFRCDPISEHNRLYWYRQTLGQGPEFLTYFQNEAQLEKSRLLSDRFSAERPKGSFSTLEIQRTEQGDSAMYLCASSRTSGINNEQFFGPGTRLTVL.

The J gene is TRBJ1-2, the V gene TRBV12-3 or TRBV12-4; TCRdb names TRBD1, which stays unverified in the absence of DNA. The CDR3 contains 14 residues. CDR3 protein: CASSAWGPWAGYTF.

The chain couples TRBV5-6 to TRBJ1-4. Germline-derived CDR1 and CDR2 are SGHDT and YYEEEE. This CDR3 comprises 14 residues. CDR3 sequence: CASSWGGESEKLFF.